These 2 T cell receptor beta chains were all obtained from the same sample, sequenced in a study of beta chain features in type 1 diabetes. Regarding the study as a whole: TCRB CDR3 length was moderately but significantly reduced in all four CD4+ subsets of Type 1 diabetes patients.

As every portion of the isolated RNA was reverse transcribed, the sequencing read expressed TCRB transcripts. Sequencing was performed with immunoSEQ multiplex PCR; in TCRdb, only in-frame clones are kept and a portion is missing. The sample holds nearly 350,000 clones, roughly a tenth seen once. Antigen specificity for these receptors is unknown. The sequencing input was central memory CD4+ T cells from blood. The source is a young man with type 1 diabetes.

This clone was recorded a few times. The chain employs TRBV19 and TRBJ2-7; no firm D call. The CDR3 contains 15 residues. The germline V gene encodes CDR1 LNHDA and CDR2 SQIVND (reference sequence). The ends were cut back, 0 bases at V and 4 bases at J, with 13 bases in the middle. The CDR3 is CASSIDPGRQYEQYF. The CDR3 nucleotides read TGTGCCAGTAGTATAGATCCCGGACGCCAATACGAGCAGTACTTC.

The chain uses TRBV9 and TRBJ1-4; possible D gene TRBD1, 5 bases. The CDR3 has 16 residues. Germline values: CDR1 SGDLS, CDR2 YYNGEE. Between the trimmed V and J ends, which lost 0 bases and 10 bases, there was a span of 19 bases. DNA of the CDR3: TGTGCCAGCAGCGTAGCTCAGTCGATGGAAGGGGTAAAACTGTTTTTT. Amino acids: CASSVAQSMEGVKLFF.